The source of this T cell receptor (beta chain) is a study of beta chain features in type 1 diabetes. This clone was seen only a few times. Sequencing targeted expressed TCRB transcripts, as all isolated RNA had been reverse transcribed. Roughly 3.4 million reads per sample on average were obtained from naive, central memory and regulatory T cell samples. Measured with immunoSEQ multiplex PCR; TCRdb has only the in-frame clones, and not every one. The data show 970,000 or so clones, with roughly a sixth seen just once and around 0.02% held by the top ten. Between the trimmed V and J ends, which lost 5 bases and 4 bases, there was a span of 11 bases. Germline-derived CDR1 and CDR2 are SQVTM and ANQGSEA. The CDR3 length is 13 residues.

The sequence was collected from a woman aged 18-30 years in good health. The chain has TRBV29-1 and TRBJ1-4; D is uncertain. The sequencing input was naive CD4+ T cells from blood. The CDR3 reads CSVFETHNEKLFF. Written as DNA, the CDR3 is TGCAGCGTTTTCGAGACTCATAATGAAAAACTGTTTTTT.